This T cell receptor (beta chain) was sequenced in a study of blood T cell repertoires in COVID-19. Germline CDR1 is MNHEY and CDR2 is SVGAGI. The V gene end was trimmed by 0 bases and the J gene end by 6 bases; junction bases not matched to a gene: 6. This CDR3 has 15 residues. This clone was picked up a small number of times. The repertoire was sequenced with immunoSEQ multiplex PCR; TCRdb's copy has only in-frame clones and lacks some. The profile shows about 120,000 clones, around 87% of them singletons. The TCR sequence derives from a woman in her sixties or seventies with acute or convalescent COVID-19. Material for sequencing was peripheral blood. This sequence joins TRBV6-5 and TRBJ1-2; the match to TRBD1 covers 8 bases. CDR3 protein: CASSYSIGQGHGYTF. Here the CDR3 DNA reads TGTGCCAGCAGTTACTCGATAGGACAGGGCCATGGCTACACCTTC.